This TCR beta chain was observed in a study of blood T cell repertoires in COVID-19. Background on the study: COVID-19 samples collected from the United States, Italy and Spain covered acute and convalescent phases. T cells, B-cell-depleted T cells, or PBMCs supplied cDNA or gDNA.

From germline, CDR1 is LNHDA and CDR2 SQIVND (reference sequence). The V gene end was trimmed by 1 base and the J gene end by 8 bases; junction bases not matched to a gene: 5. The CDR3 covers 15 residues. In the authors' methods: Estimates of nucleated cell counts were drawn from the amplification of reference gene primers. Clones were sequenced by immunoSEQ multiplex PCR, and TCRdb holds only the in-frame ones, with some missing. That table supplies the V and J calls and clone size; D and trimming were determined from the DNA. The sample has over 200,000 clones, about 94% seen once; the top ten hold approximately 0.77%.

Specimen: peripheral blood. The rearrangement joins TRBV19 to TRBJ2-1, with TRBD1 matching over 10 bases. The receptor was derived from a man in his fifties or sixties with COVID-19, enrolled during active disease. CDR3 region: CASSIGQGASYEQFF. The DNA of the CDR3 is TGTGCCAGTAGTATAGGACAGGGGGCCAGCTATGAGCAGTTCTTC.